The following is a T cell receptor (beta chain) sequence with its context. It has no known antigen specificity. No base quality values were provided; no much bigger clone lies one nucleotide off. The record originates from a study of T cell responses to AZD1222 COVID-19 vaccine (dated by TCRdb to the early 2020s). Concerning the study at large: Because spike-specific TCR depth and breadth did not differ between the two schedules, AZD1222 recipients who got a second dose at roughly 4 weeks were pooled with those who got a second dose at roughly 12 weeks. A total of 233 trial participants underwent TCR sequencing, of whom about 200 received two doses of AZD1222 and about 25 received two doses of the MenACWY control vaccine. Enrollment into the trials was organized by age into subgroups of 18-55, 56-69 and 70-plus years, and those subgroups contained roughly 160, 29 and 62 TCR-sequenced participants, respectively.

The sample's time point, from its label and the paper: baseline before first vaccination. The vaccinee samples were drawn from two UK trials, COV001 and COV002, one of which was a single-blind randomized controlled phase 2/3 trial testing AZD1222 (ChAdOx1 nCoV-19) in healthy adults. For TCRbeta chain sequencing, PBMC samples from trial participants were taken at day 0 and at day 28 after the second dose. The CDR3 regions of human TCRbeta chains were analyzed by immunosequencing. As for the original processing: Repertoire TCRs were checked for matches against a reference library of SARS-CoV-2-specific TCRs that had been generated using the MIRA antigen-specificity platform. Breadth was defined as the fraction of unique TCRs that were SARS-CoV-2-associated. Depth was defined as the fraction of total T cells that were SARS-CoV-2-associated. Using the MIRA data, every spike-specific TCR was mapped to the spike region that the TCR reacted to and assigned to either a CD4 or a CD8 class. Log10-transformed breadth and depth values were compared by one-way ANOVA with Sidak's multiple comparisons tests. TCRdb carries this immuneACCESS record with in-frame sequences only. Its versions omit some clonotypes, under half of them owing to an unresolved V gene in the studies checked, with the rest unexplained. That table furnishes V, J and clone size, whereas the DNA furnished D and trimming. This sample has about 110,000 clones in its table, and 91% of those were observed once. In total, the top ten clones hold around 7% of the sample.

At the junction V is shortened by 3 bases and J by 2 bases; bases outside the gene matches: 9. The germline V gene gives CDR1 as MGHRA and CDR2 as YSYEKL. Reading from cysteine to phenylalanine, the CDR3 counts 16 amino acids. The sequence is cut down to CDR3 DNA, 48 bases in frame from base 1. The research as a whole found: Spike-specific TCR breadth and depth rose significantly after two AZD1222 doses compared with day 0 and with MenACWY recipients. In the small 56-69-year group, the increase in depth fell short of significance, most likely because of low power. Because no samples from the day 14 peak response were available, repertoires could be characterized only after the peak T cell response. Participants were mostly white British and included more females than males, and it was suggested by the authors that clonal diversity may have been underestimated. Reportedly, close to half of the unique spike-specific TCRs recognized epitopes lying outside the regions that are mutated in the B.1.351 and B.1.1.7 variants. The vaccine-associated CD4 TCRs covered the entire spike protein, and the dominant responses fell in regions 160-218 and 743-854. Conclusions about previously exposed vaccinees are limited because only six or seven AZD1222 recipients were SARS-CoV-2 seropositive at baseline.

The chain is made from TRBV4-1 and TRBJ2-7, and 8 junctional nucleotides match TRBD2. The TCR sequence derives from an adult in good health. Sample: peripheral blood, taken on day 0 of AZD1222 vaccination. The DNA is TGCGCCAGCAGCCAGGCTCTAGCGGGCGTAACCTACGAGCAGTACTTC. This codes for CASSQALAGVTYEQYF.